Listed here are 10 T cell receptor beta chains from one sample, sequenced in a study of blood T cell repertoires in COVID-19 (dated by TCRdb to the early 2020s). Receptor amplification or capture employed the immunoSEQ multiplex PCR assay. Drawn from immuneACCESS, this table holds only the in-frame rearrangements with V and J called that TCRdb kept. Clones are partly lost; checked studies trace under half to an unresolved V gene and leave the rest unexplained. Counted in this sample were a few hundred thousand clones; 86% of them appeared once. In total, the top ten clones hold approximately 13% of the sample. The sequencing input was peripheral blood. The source is an elderly man with acute or convalescent COVID-19.

This chain connects TRBV4-3 to TRBJ1-1; D uncertain. The CDR3 has 14 amino acids. Germline assignment: CDR1 LGHNA and CDR2 YSLEER. The V end lost 0 bases, the J end lost 1 base, and 6 bases lay between the germline ends. The CDR3 DNA is TGCGCCAGCAGCCAAGACGGTCAGAACACTGAAGCTTTCTTT. It codes for CASSQDGQNTEAFF.

V and J are TRBV29-1 and TRBJ2-2; possibly TRBD1 for D (6 bases). Germline values: CDR1 SQVTM, CDR2 ANQGSEA. CDR3 length equals 12 residues. The CDR3 spells CSCQGLLGELFF. Here the CDR3 DNA reads TGCAGTTGCCAGGGGCTTCTCGGGGAGCTGTTTTTT.

CDR3 DNA: TGTGCCAGAAGCCCAGAGACGGGACAGGGGTTCTACGAGCAGTACTTC. This encodes CARSPETGQGFYEQYF. This chain links TRBV7-5 with TRBJ2-7; TRBD1, the table's D call, lacks a check against the DNA. TRBV7-5 is a known pseudogene. The CDR3 spans 16 residues.

J is TRBJ1-1 and V is TRBV19; TRBD1 matches at 7 bases. The CDR3 runs to 14 residues. Germline CDR1 is LNHDA and CDR2 is SQIVND (reference sequence). V shed 3 bases, J shed 1 base, and the junction held 2 bases outside the gene matches. In DNA, the CDR3 is TGTGCCAGTAGTATGGGACAGCGGAACACTGAAGCTTTCTTT. Encoded protein: CASSMGQRNTEAFF.

The V gene is TRBV11-1, the J gene TRBJ2-2; 7 nucleotides line up with TRBD1. V was clipped by 0 bases and J by 3 bases; unmatched bases: 10. The CDR3 is 18 amino acids. CDR1 and CDR2 (germline): SGHAT, FQDESV (reference sequence). CDR3 sequence (DNA): TGTGCCAGCAGCTTAGCGAGGTTAGGGGGCGCGGACACCGGGGAGCTGTTTTTT. Residues: CASSLARLGGADTGELFF.

The chain has TRBV3-1 (or the pseudogene TRBV3-2) and TRBJ2-4; unclear D gene. The V end was cut by 1 base, the J end by 0 bases, with 13 bases between. Germline V gene lookup returns CDR1 LGHDT and CDR2 YNNKEL (reference sequence). CDR3 size: 17 residues. The CDR3 sequence is CASSQGLVGVAKNIQYF. CDR3 coding DNA: TGTGCCAGCAGCCAAGGTCTGGTGGGCGTAGCCAAAAACATTCAGTACTTC.

This chain joins TRBV27 and TRBJ2-1; 14 bases are a match to TRBD2. The CDR3 is 16 amino acids. V lost 4 bases to trimming and J lost 7 bases; unmatched junction nucleotides: 6. Germline V lookup: CDR1 MNHEY, CDR2 SMNVEV (reference sequence). CDR3 coding DNA: TGTGCCAGCAGTTGGGGACTAGCGGGAGTTGCGAATGAGCAGTTCTTC. As protein: CASSWGLAGVANEQFF.

The V call is TRBV5-4, the J call TRBJ2-3, with no clear D. Trimming left V 0 bases short and J 7 bases short, with 3 bases between. The CDR3 is made up of 11 amino acids. Germline CDR1 reads SGHNT; CDR2 reads YYREEE (reference sequence). For the CDR3, the DNA is TGTGCCAGCAGCTTGGCTTATACGCAGTATTTT. This gives the protein CASSLAYTQYF.

The CDR3 DNA is TGTGCCAGCAGTTTTTCTGGAGGGGCAGCAGATACGCAGTATTTT. This translates into CASSFSGGAADTQYF. V gene TRBV5-4 combines with J gene TRBJ2-3, with TRBD2 as a possible D gene (6 bases). CDR3 length: 15 amino acids. Trimming pared 5 bases from V and 4 bases from J, leaving 17 bases between. Germline assignment: CDR1 SGHNT and CDR2 YYREEE (reference sequence).

The rearrangement uses TRBV7-8 and TRBJ2-7, with a weak D call TRBD2 (5 bases). Trimming took 7 bases from V and 2 from J, leaving 15 bases between them. Germline values: CDR1 SGHVS, CDR2 FQNEAQ. This CDR3 is 14 amino acids long. CDR3 region: CASKSWRAAYEQYF. The CDR3 DNA reads as TGTGCCAGCAAATCTTGGCGGGCCGCCTACGAGCAGTACTTC.